Below, 6 T cell receptor beta chains from the same sample are listed, as sequenced in a study of T-cell reconstitution after alpha-beta-depleted transplantation in children. Unique molecular identifiers were used to barcode this TCRbeta library. TCRdb independently ran MiXCR on the PCR reads; one entry per CDR3 protein. The table shows around 440,000 distinct CDR3 sequences, with roughly 17% occurring only once. The sample in question was PBMCs, mostly from graft donor cells, obtained 360 days after TCRalphabeta/CD19-depleted stem cell transplant. These receptors all come from a boy under two years old who had a stem cell transplant for Wiskott-Aldrich syndrome, so the T cells may come from the graft donor.

In its sample, this clonotype was seen a few times. The V and J genes are TRBV29-1 and TRBJ2-7; TRBD1 matches 9 bases. The germline CDR1 and CDR2 sequences are SQVTM and ANQGSEA. V trimming: 6 bases; J trimming: 2 bases; junction bases outside the gene matches: 5. The CDR3 totals 13 residues. The DNA of the CDR3 is TGCAGCGTGGGGACAGGGCTCACCTACGAGCAGTACTTC. Protein product: CSVGTGLTYEQYF.

This clonotype was detected many times. The chain carries TRBV20-1 and TRBJ2-3; D unresolved. The CDR3 loop spans 11 amino acids. V was shortened by 6 bases and J by 1 base, with 5 bases between the two germline ends. Germline CDR1 is DFQATT and CDR2 is SNEGSKA (reference sequence). The DNA of the CDR3 is TGCAGTGCCCCACGCACAGATACGCAGTATTTT. Amino acids: CSAPRTDTQYF.

This chain links TRBV4-2 with TRBJ2-1; 9 bases line up with TRBD2. The CDR3 is made up of 16 amino acids. Trimming at V came to 3 bases and at J to 3 bases, leaving 6 bases not matched to a gene. Germline loops: CDR1 LGHNA, CDR2 YNFKEQ. In nucleotides, the CDR3 is TGTGCCAGCAGCCAGCGACTAGCGGTTCACTACAATGAGCAGTTCTTC. As protein: CASSQRLAVHYNEQFF.

This chain uses TRBV21-1 with TRBJ2-5; the table assigns TRBD2, which was not confirmed against the DNA. TRBV21-1 is an annotated pseudogene. The CDR3 has 15 residues. CDR3 nucleotide sequence: TGTGCCAGCCAAGGGACTTATGGAAGTAAAGAGACCCAGTACTTC. Translation: CASQGTYGSKETQYF.

This clonotype was seen a few times. The chain has TRBV29-1 and TRBJ2-7; maybe TRBD2 (5 bases). Germline V gene sequence: CDR1 SQVTM, CDR2 ANQGSEA. The length of the CDR3 is 14 residues. Trimming removed 4 bases at V and 1 base at J, with 14 bases between. The CDR3 loop is CSVAMLEDSYEQYF. The CDR3 region has the DNA TGCAGCGTTGCGATGCTGGAGGATTCCTACGAGCAGTACTTC.

V gene TRBV6-1 combines with J gene TRBJ1-5, with a tentative D call TRBD1 (6 bases). The CDR3 consists of 17 residues. The V gene's germline CDR1 is MNHNS and CDR2 SASEGT. Trimming removed 5 bases at V and 1 base at J, with 18 bases between. DNA of the CDR3: TGTGCCAGCAGTAAAGTAGGGGGACGGTCCAGCAATCAGCCCCAGCATTTT. The encoded protein is CASSKVGGRSSNQPQHF.